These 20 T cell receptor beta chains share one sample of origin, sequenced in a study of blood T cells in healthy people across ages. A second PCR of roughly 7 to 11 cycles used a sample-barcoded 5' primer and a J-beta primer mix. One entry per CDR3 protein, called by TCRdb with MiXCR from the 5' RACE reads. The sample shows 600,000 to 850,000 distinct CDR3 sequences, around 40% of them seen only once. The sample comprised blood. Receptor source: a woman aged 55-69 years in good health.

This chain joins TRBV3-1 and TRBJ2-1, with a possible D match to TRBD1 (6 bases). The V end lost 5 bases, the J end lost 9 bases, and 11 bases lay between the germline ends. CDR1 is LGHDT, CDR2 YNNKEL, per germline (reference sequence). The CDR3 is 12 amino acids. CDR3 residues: CASSNGGFEQFF. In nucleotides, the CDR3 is TGTGCCAGCAGCAATGGGGGCTTTGAGCAGTTCTTC.

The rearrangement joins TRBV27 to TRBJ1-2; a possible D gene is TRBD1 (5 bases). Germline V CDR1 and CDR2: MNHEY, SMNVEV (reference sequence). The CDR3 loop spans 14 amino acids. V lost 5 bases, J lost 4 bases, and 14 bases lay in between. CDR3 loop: CASSPGQYFYGYTF. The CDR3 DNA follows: TGTGCCAGCAGTCCGGGGCAGTACTTCTATGGCTACACCTTC.

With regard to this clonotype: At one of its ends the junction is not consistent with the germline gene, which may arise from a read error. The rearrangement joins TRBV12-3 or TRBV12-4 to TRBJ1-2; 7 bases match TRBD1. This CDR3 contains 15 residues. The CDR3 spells CVSSLGTDENYGYTF. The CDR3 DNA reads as TGTGTCAGCAGTTTGGGGACAGACGAAAACTATGGCTACACCTTC.

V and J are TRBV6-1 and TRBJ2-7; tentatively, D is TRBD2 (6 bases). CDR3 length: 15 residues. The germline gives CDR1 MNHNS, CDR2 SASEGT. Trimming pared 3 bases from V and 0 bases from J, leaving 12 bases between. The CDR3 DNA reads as TGTGCCAGCAGTGAGGGGGGTGACAGCTCCTACGAGCAGTACTTC. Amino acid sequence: CASSEGGDSSYEQYF.

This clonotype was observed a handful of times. CDR3 in DNA: TGCAGTGCTCAAGCCGGGACAGGGGGAGAGTATGGCTACACCTTC. Amino acids: CSAQAGTGGEYGYTF. The V call is TRBV20-1, the J call TRBJ1-2, with 11 bases that match TRBD1. Germline V gene lookup returns CDR1 DFQATT and CDR2 SNEGSKA (reference sequence). J lost 5 bases, V lost 5 bases, and 10 bases had no gene match. The CDR3 has 15 amino acids.

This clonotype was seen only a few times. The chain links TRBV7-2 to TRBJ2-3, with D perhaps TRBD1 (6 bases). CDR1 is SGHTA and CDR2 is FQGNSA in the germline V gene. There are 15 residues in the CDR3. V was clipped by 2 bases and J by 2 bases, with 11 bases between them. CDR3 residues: CASSLWTENTDTQYF. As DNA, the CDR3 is TGTGCCAGCAGCTTATGGACAGAAAACACAGATACGCAGTATTTT. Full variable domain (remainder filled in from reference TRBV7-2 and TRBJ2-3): GAGVSQSPSNKVTEKGKDVELRCDPISGHTALYWYRQSLGQGLEFLIYFQGNSAPDKSGLPSDRFSAERTGGSVSTLTIQRTQQEDSAVYLCASSLWTENTDTQYFGPGTRLTVL.

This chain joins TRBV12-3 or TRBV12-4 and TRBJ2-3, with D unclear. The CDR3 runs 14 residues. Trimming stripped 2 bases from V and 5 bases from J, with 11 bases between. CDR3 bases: TGTGCCAGCAGTTTAAAGCTTGTATTAGATACGCAGTATTTT. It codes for CASSLKLVLDTQYF.

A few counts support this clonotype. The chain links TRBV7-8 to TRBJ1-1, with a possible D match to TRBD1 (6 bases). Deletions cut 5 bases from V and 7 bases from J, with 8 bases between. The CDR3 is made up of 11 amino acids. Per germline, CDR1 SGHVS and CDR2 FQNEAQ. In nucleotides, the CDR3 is TGTGCCAGCAGCCCGGACAGTGAAGCTTTCTTT. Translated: CASSPDSEAFF.

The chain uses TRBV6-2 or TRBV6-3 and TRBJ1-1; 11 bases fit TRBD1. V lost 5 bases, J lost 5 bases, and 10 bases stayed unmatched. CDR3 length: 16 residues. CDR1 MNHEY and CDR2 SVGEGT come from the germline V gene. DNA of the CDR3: TGTGCCAGCAGTATTATGCCCGGGACAGGGGGAACTGAAGCTTTCTTT. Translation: CASSIMPGTGGTEAFF.

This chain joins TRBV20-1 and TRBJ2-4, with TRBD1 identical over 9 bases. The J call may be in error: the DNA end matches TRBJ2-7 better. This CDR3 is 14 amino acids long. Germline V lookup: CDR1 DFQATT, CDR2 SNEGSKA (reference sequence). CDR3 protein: CSARTGQGDFEQYF. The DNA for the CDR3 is TGCAGTGCTAGGACGGGACAGGGAGATTTCGAGCAGTACTTC.

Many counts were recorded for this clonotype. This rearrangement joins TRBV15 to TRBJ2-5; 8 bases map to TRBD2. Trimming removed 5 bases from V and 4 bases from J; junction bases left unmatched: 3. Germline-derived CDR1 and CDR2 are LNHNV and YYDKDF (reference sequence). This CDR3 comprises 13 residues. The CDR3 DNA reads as TGTGCCACCAGCGGAGCGGGAGTAGAGACCCAGTACTTC. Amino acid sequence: CATSGAGVETQYF.

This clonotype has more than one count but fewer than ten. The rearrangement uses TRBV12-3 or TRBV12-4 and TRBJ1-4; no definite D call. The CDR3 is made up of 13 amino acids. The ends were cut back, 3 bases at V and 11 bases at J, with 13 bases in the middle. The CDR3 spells CASSLGSPSKLFF. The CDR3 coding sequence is TGTGCCAGCAGTTTGGGCAGCCCTTCCAAACTGTTTTTT.

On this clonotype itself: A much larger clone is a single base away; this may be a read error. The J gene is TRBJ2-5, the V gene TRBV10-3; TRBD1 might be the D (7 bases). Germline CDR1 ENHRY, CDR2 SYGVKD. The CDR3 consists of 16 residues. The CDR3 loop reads CAISELTGEDQEIQYF. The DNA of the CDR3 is TGTGCCATCAGTGAGCTCACAGGGGAGGATCAAGAGATCCAGTACTTC.

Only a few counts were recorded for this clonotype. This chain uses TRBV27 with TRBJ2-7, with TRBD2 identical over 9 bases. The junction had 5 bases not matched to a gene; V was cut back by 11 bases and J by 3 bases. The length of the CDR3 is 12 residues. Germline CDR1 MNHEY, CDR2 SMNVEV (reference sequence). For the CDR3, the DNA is TGTGCCGTTAAGCGGGAGGTCTACGAGCAGTACTTC. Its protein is CAVKREVYEQYF.

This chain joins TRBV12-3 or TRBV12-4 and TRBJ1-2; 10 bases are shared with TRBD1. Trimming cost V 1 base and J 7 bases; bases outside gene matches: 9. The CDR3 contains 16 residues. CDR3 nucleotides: TGTGCCAGCAGTTTAGGGACAGGGGGGAGGAATTGTGGCTACACCTTC. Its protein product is CASSLGTGGRNCGYTF.

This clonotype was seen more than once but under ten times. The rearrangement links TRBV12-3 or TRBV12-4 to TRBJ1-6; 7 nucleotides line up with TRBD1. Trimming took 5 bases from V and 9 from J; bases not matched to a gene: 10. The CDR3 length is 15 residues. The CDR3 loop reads CASSTGVFVRSPLHF. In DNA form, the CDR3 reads TGTGCCAGCAGTACAGGGGTTTTTGTCCGTTCACCCCTCCACTTT.

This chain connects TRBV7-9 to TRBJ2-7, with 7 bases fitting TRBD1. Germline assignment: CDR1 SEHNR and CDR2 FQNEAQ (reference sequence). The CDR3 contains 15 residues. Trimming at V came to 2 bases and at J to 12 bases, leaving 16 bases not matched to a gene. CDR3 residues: CASSLQGTASYEWYF. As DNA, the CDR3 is TGTGCCAGCAGCTTACAAGGGACAGCCTCCTACGAGTGGTACTTC.

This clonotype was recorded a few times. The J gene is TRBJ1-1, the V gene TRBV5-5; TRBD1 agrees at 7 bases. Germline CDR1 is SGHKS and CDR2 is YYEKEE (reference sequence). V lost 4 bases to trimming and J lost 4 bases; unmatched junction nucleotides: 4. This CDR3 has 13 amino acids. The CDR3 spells CASSREGATEAFF. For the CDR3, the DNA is TGTGCCAGCAGCCGTGAGGGGGCCACTGAAGCTTTCTTT.

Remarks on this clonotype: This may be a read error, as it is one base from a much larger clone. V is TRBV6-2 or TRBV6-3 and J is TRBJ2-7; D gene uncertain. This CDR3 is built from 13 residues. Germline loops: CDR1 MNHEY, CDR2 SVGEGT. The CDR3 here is CVSSRMETYEQYF. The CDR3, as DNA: TGTGTCAGCAGCCGAATGGAGACCTACGAGCAGTACTTC.

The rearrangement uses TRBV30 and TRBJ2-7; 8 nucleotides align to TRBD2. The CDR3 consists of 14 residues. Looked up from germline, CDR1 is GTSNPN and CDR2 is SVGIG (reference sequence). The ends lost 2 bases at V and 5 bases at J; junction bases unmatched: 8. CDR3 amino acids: CAWSLAGGINEQYF. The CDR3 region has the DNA TGTGCCTGGAGTCTGGCGGGGGGTATAAACGAGCAGTACTTC.